Presented here are 27 T cell receptor beta chains from one specimen sequenced in a study of blood T cell repertoires in COVID-19. The method was immunoSEQ multiplex PCR; TCRdb's version includes in-frame clones alone and lacks a portion of them. This sample has some 380,000 clones, with around 87% found just once. Source material: PBMCs or T cells enriched from blood (not recorded which). These receptors were obtained from a young man who had recovered from COVID-19.

This chain links TRBV28 with TRBJ1-2, with D perhaps matching TRBD1 (6 bases). Per the germline V gene, CDR1 is MDHEN and CDR2 is SYDVKM. The CDR3 covers 16 residues. The V gene lost 6 bases and the J gene lost 2 bases, with 19 bases spanning the gap. CDR3 protein: CASRPSDRAQNYGYTF. The CDR3 coding sequence is TGTGCCAGCAGACCCTCGGACAGAGCCCAAAACTATGGCTACACCTTC.

The CDR3 nucleotides are TGTGCCAGCAGCCCGAATTCACCCCTCCACTTT. It codes for CASSPNSPLHF. The V and J genes are TRBV7-9 and TRBJ1-6; no reliable D call. The CDR3 is made up of 11 amino acids. Per the germline V gene, CDR1 is SEHNR and CDR2 is FQNEAQ (reference sequence). Trimming took off 5 bases at V and 7 bases at J, with 3 bases between the two ends.

The chain is built from TRBV20-1 and TRBJ2-3; D not resolved. This CDR3 contains 11 residues. The V gene's germline CDR1 is DFQATT and CDR2 SNEGSKA (reference sequence). The CDR3 sequence: CSRLFTDTQYF. The CDR3 nucleotides are TGCAGCAGACTTTTCACAGATACGCAGTATTTT.

V is TRBV27 and J is TRBJ2-7; 10 nucleotides agree with TRBD1. With 4 bases clipped from V and 3 bases from J, the junction kept 6 bases outside the gene matches. The germline V gene encodes CDR1 MNHEY and CDR2 SMNVEV (reference sequence). The CDR3 sequence is 15 residues long. The CDR3 DNA reads TGTGCCAGCAGTTCTCCGGGACAGGGGTTCTACGAGCAGTACTTC. It encodes CASSSPGQGFYEQYF.

This chain uses TRBV2 with TRBJ2-1, with 10 bases matching TRBD1. Trimming at V came to 6 bases and at J to 8 bases, leaving 10 bases not matched to a gene. This CDR3 has 15 residues. Germline V gene lookup returns CDR1 SNHLY and CDR2 FYNNEI. CDR3 DNA sequence: TGTGCCAGCAGCTCGGACAGGGGGGAAGCGGATGAGCAGTTCTTC. This translates into CASSSDRGEADEQFF.

This clone was seen just once. The V gene is TRBV6-5, the J gene TRBJ1-1; the match to TRBD1 covers 10 bases. Per germline, CDR1 MNHEY and CDR2 SVGAGI. Germline trimming cut 2 bases from V and 3 bases from J; bases unmatched to any gene: 0. This CDR3 is built from 14 residues. For the CDR3, the DNA is TGTGCCAGCAGTTACGGACAGGGGGACACTGAAGCTTTCTTT. This translates into CASSYGQGDTEAFF.

Turning to this clone: Mismatch with germline at one junction end may stem from a read error. The gene calls are TRBV28 and TRBJ1-2; D gene uncertain. The CDR3 is made up of 12 amino acids. CDR1 and CDR2 from the germline V gene are MDHEN and SYDVKM. This CDR3 reads CASSPTDYDYTF. In DNA, the CDR3 is TGTGCCAGCAGTCCAACAGACTATGACTACACCTTC.

The J gene is TRBJ1-4, the V gene TRBV27; 8 bases are a match to TRBD1. From germline, CDR1 is MNHEY and CDR2 SMNVEV (reference sequence). V was clipped by 4 bases and J by 3 bases; unmatched bases: 16. CDR3 length: 19 residues. The DNA for the CDR3 is TGTGCCAGCAGTTCACCAACTAGGACAGGGCGATGGTCTAATGAAAAACTGTTTTTT. It encodes CASSSPTRTGRWSNEKLFF.

J is TRBJ1-3 and V is TRBV12-5; 11 bases line up with TRBD1. With 6 bases clipped from V and 4 bases from J, the junction kept 8 bases outside the gene matches. The CDR3 loop spans 16 amino acids. The germline V gene encodes CDR1 LGHNT and CDR2 FRNRAP. This CDR3 reads CASGGGTGGLGNTIYF. For the CDR3, the DNA is TGTGCTAGTGGCGGCGGGACAGGGGGTTTGGGAAACACCATATATTTT. Based on the CDR3 plus reference TRBV12-5 and TRBJ1-3, the full variable domain is DARVTQTPRHKVTEMGQEVTMRCQPILGHNTVFWYRQTMMQGLELLAYFRNRAPLDDSGMPKDRFSAEMPDATLATLKIQPSEPRDSAVYFCASGGGTGGLGNTIYFGEGSWLTVV.

V is TRBV10-1 and J is TRBJ2-7, with TRBD1 as a possible D gene (6 bases). Germline V CDR1 and CDR2: WNHNN, SYGVQD (reference sequence). V lost 0 bases and J 3 bases, leaving 9 bases between the germline ends. The CDR3 has 14 amino acids. The DNA for the CDR3 is TGCGCCAGCAGTGAGTCGAAAGGGGGCTACGAGCAGTACTTC. Protein sequence: CASSESKGGYEQYF.

V and J are TRBV4-2 and TRBJ2-2, with no clear D. In germline, CDR1 is LGHNA, CDR2 YNFKEQ. The CDR3 runs 12 residues. Between the trimmed V and J ends, which lost 2 bases and 5 bases, there was a span of 3 bases. The DNA of the CDR3 is TGTGCCAGCAGCCAAACAACCGGGGAGCTGTTTTTT. Its translation is CASSQTTGELFF.

The V and J genes are TRBV5-1 and TRBJ1-5; possibly TRBD1 for D (5 bases). V lost 0 bases to trimming and J lost 5 bases, with 6 bases between them. Germline CDR1 SGHRS, CDR2 YFSETQ. This CDR3 has 13 amino acids. The CDR3 loop reads CASSLEGHQPQHF. The CDR3 nucleotides are TGCGCCAGCAGCTTGGAGGGGCATCAGCCCCAGCATTTT. Looking up the rest from reference TRBV5-1 and TRBJ1-5 gives the full variable domain: KAGVTQTPRYLIKTRGQQVTLSCSPISGHRSVSWYQQTPGQGLQFLFEYFSETQRNKGNFPGRFSGRQFSNSRSEMNVSTLELGDSALYLCASSLEGHQPQHFGDGTRLSIL.

This clone came up once. V is TRBV30 and J is TRBJ2-7; D is unresolved. This CDR3 contains 11 residues. Germline V gene sequence: CDR1 GTSNPN, CDR2 SVGIG (reference sequence). V was cut by 3 bases and J by 4 bases, with 7 bases left in between. For the CDR3, the DNA is TGTGCCTGGAGGGTCACTTACGAGCAGTACTTC. As protein: CAWRVTYEQYF.

The chain carries TRBV18 and TRBJ2-3; D unresolved. The CDR3 consists of 15 residues. Germline loops: CDR1 KGHSH, CDR2 LQKENI. V lost 3 bases and J 0 bases, leaving 10 bases between the germline ends. CDR3: CASSPSRSSTDTQYF. The CDR3 bases are TGTGCCAGCTCACCGTCACGGTCTAGCACAGATACGCAGTATTTT.

This clone was picked up a small number of times. The rearrangement joins TRBV19 to TRBJ2-1, with 10 bases fitting TRBD2. This CDR3 contains 17 residues. Germline lookup yields CDR1 LNHDA and CDR2 SQIVND (reference sequence). With 3 bases clipped from V and 5 bases from J, the junction kept 10 bases outside the gene matches. The CDR3 DNA sequence: TGTGCCAGTAGTATTTCCCGGACTAGCGGATTTAACAATGAGCAGTTCTTC. Translated, it gives CASSISRTSGFNNEQFF. Together with reference TRBV19 and TRBJ2-1, the CDR3 gives the full variable domain: DGGITQSPKYLFRKEGQNVTLSCEQNLNHDAMYWYRQDPGQGLRLIYYSQIVNDFQKGDIAEGYSVSREKKESFPLTVTSAQKNPTAFYLCASSISRTSGFNNEQFFGPGTRLTVL.

The table lists this clone with a count of one. The chain carries TRBV6-1 and TRBJ2-3; weak D call: TRBD2 (6 bases). Looked up from germline, CDR1 is MNHNS and CDR2 is SASEGT. V shed 0 bases and J shed 4 bases, with 14 bases lying between them. The CDR3 consists of 16 residues. The DNA of the CDR3 is TGTGCCAGCAGTGAAGCGCGGTGGGGCGGGGCAGATACGCAGTATTTT. Translated: CASSEARWGGADTQYF.

The CDR3 here is CASTEGAGGSGTEAFF. The CDR3 coding sequence is TGTGCCAGCACCGAGGGGGCAGGGGGCAGTGGAACTGAAGCTTTCTTT. This sequence joins TRBV7-9 and TRBJ1-1, with 8 nucleotides matching TRBD1. The V gene end was trimmed by 7 bases and the J gene end by 5 bases; junction bases not matched to a gene: 15. This CDR3 has 16 residues. The germline V gene has CDR1 SEHNR and CDR2 FQNEAQ (reference sequence).

The chain is built from TRBV28 and TRBJ1-2, with a tentative D call TRBD1 (5 bases). Trimming stripped 7 bases from V and 4 bases from J, with 13 bases between. The CDR3 is 13 amino acids. Germline V CDR1 and CDR2: MDHEN, SYDVKM. As DNA, the CDR3 is TGTGCCAGCACCGGGACTCAGGGCTATGGCTACACCTTC. Its translation is CASTGTQGYGYTF.

V and J are TRBV4-1 and TRBJ1-5; TRBD1 matches 8 bases. The CDR3 spans 15 residues. V lost 0 bases and J lost 5; bases outside the gene matches: 3. The germline V gene encodes CDR1 MGHRA and CDR2 YSYEKL. Here the CDR3 DNA reads TGCGCCAGCAGCCAAGAGACAGGGGAGGATCAGCCCCAGCATTTT. Protein product: CASSQETGEDQPQHF.

The rearrangement joins TRBV6-5 to TRBJ1-5; D gene ambiguous. V was clipped by 4 bases and J by 6 bases, with 16 bases between them. The germline CDR1 and CDR2 sequences are MNHEY and SVGAGI. The CDR3 sequence is 15 residues long. This CDR3 reads CASSLGGERGQPQHF. The CDR3 DNA reads TGTGCCAGCAGTTTGGGCGGGGAAAGAGGTCAGCCCCAGCATTTT.

V is TRBV11-2 and J is TRBJ2-7, with a possible D match to TRBD2 (5 bases). The CDR3 length is 13 residues. V dropped 5 bases and J dropped 5 bases, with 13 bases sitting between them. Germline V gene data show CDR1 as SGHAT and CDR2 as FQNNGV. CDR3: CASSHSRDHEQYF. CDR3 DNA sequence: TGTGCCAGCAGCCACAGCCGGGATCACGAGCAGTACTTC.

The chain recombines TRBV4-1 with TRBJ1-5; D is perhaps TRBD1 (5 bases). Trimming stripped 3 bases from V and 3 bases from J, with 18 bases between. The CDR3 covers 17 residues. Germline CDR1 and CDR2: MGHRA and YSYEKL. In DNA, the CDR3 is TGCGCCAGCAGCCACTTCGTCGGAGGGGCAAACAATCAGCCCCAGCATTTT. Translation: CASSHFVGGANNQPQHF.

V is TRBV4-1 and J is TRBJ2-2; the match to TRBD1 covers 9 bases. Germline V CDR1 and CDR2: MGHRA, YSYEKL. Unmatched junction bases numbered 5, after V lost 3 bases and J lost 3 bases. The CDR3 is 16 residues long. In DNA, the CDR3 is TGCGCCAGCAGCCATGCTACAGGGGGCTACACCGGGGAGCTGTTTTTT. Translated: CASSHATGGYTGELFF.

The V call is TRBV7-2, the J call TRBJ2-6; D gene uncertain. Deletions cut 4 bases from V and 3 bases from J, with 10 bases between. The CDR3 spans 15 residues. The germline V gene has CDR1 SGHTA and CDR2 FQGNSA. CDR3 nucleotides: TGTGCCAGCAGCTCGGGTGTAGTTGGGGCCAACGTCCTGACTTTC. Its translation is CASSSGVVGANVLTF.

This clone has a single count. The J gene is TRBJ1-2, the V gene TRBV30; D gene ambiguous. V was clipped by 7 bases and J by 3 bases, with 9 bases between them. The CDR3 contains 11 residues. CDR1 is GTSNPN, CDR2 SVGIG, per germline (reference sequence). The CDR3 spells CASKTYYGYTF. CDR3 DNA sequence: TGTGCCTCAAAGACTTACTATGGCTACACCTTC.

This clone was found once. The rearrangement joins TRBV27 to TRBJ2-1, with TRBD2 matching 13 bases. V lost 5 bases and J lost 9; bases outside the gene matches: 7. The CDR3 contains 15 residues. Germline assignment: CDR1 MNHEY and CDR2 SMNVEV (reference sequence). The CDR3 sequence is CASSLRLAGGLEQFF. In DNA form, the CDR3 reads TGTGCCAGCAGTCTCCGACTAGCGGGAGGTCTTGAGCAGTTCTTC.

The chain recombines TRBV9 with TRBJ1-5; 10 nucleotides line up with TRBD1. The germline CDR1 and CDR2 sequences are SGDLS and YYNGEE. The CDR3 has 15 residues. V was pared by 3 bases and J by 3 bases, with 3 bases of the junction left unmatched. CDR3 sequence: CASSATGGFNQPQHF. Written as DNA, the CDR3 is TGTGCCAGCAGCGCGACAGGGGGCTTCAATCAGCCCCAGCATTTT.